The rows below give T cell receptor beta chains drawn from one sample of a study of T cells in Graves' hyperthyroidism and ophthalmopathy. TCRdb reprocessed the multiplex PCR reads with MiXCR, giving one entry per CDR3 protein. The sample shows under 400,000 distinct CDR3 sequences, roughly a fifth of them seen only once. The sequenced sample consisted of blood. The receptor source for this set is a woman in her forties or fifties with Graves' hyperthyroidism. Both conserved end residues are part of each CDR3. D genes are given only for firm matches. Expanded clones get a size class; other rows say once, few or many, or leave the size out.

d_gene | abundance | j_gene | v_gene | CDR3nt | CDR3aa
TRBD2 | many | TRBJ2-7 | TRBV6-1 | TGTGCCAGCAAACCTGGGGCTGCGGGGGTTACCTACGAGCAGTACTTC | CASKPGAAGVTYEQYF
NA | NA | TRBJ1-1 | TRBV29-1 | TGCAGCGTTCAATCCGGGAACACTGAAGCTTTCTTT | CSVQSGNTEAFF
TRBD2 | NA | TRBJ2-3 | TRBV6-1 | TGTGCCAGCAGTAGGCGACTAGCGGGGAGCGCAGATACGCAGTATTTT | CASSRRLAGSADTQYF
NA | many | TRBJ1-6 | TRBV18 | TGTGCCAGCTCACCAGGTCGAGGGGATAATTCACCCCTCCACTTT | CASSPGRGDNSPLHF
TRBD1 | few | TRBJ1-6 | TRBV20-1 | TGCAGTGCTAGAGAGCAGGGGGATTCACCCCTCCACTTT | CSAREQGDSPLHF
TRBD1 | many | TRBJ1-1 | TRBV20-1 | TGCAGTGCTACTGACAGGGGAGGGAGGATGAACACTGAAGCTTTCTTT | CSATDRGGRMNTEAFF
TRBD2 | NA | TRBJ2-1 | TRBV24-1 | TGTGCCACCAGTTTGGCGGGAGGGGACAATGAGCAGTTCTTC | CATSLAGGDNEQFF
TRBD2 | few | TRBJ2-1 | TRBV6-5 | TGTGCCAGCAGTTACGGCGGGGGTGTTGAGAATGAGCAGTTCTTC | CASSYGGGVENEQFF
NA | NA | TRBJ1-2 | TRBV10-3 | TGTGCCATCAGTTCCGGGGGATCCCTCTATGGCTACACCTTC | CAISSGGSLYGYTF
TRBD1 | many | TRBJ1-1 | TRBV2 | TGTGCCAGCAGTACCATGACAGGGGGGGCTGAAGCTTTCTTT | CASSTMTGGAEAFF
NA | NA | TRBJ1-6 | TRBV29-1 | TGCAGCGTTGTATTTGAAGCCGGGATCGGATCACCCCTCCACTTT | CSVVFEAGIGSPLHF
TRBD1 | few | TRBJ1-4 | TRBV20-1 | TGCAGTGCTAAGGACAGGTCTATCGAAAAACTGTTTTTT | CSAKDRSIEKLFF
TRBD2 | NA | TRBJ2-2 | TRBV11-3 | TGTGCCAGCAGCCGGGGACTAGCGGGGGGTACCGGGGAGCTGTTTTTT | CASSRGLAGGTGELFF
TRBD2 | many | TRBJ2-1 | TRBV28 | TGTGCCAGCAGTTCGGGGGGGGCTGGAGGCTACAATGAGCAGTTCTTC | CASSSGGAGGYNEQFF
TRBD1 | many | TRBJ1-5 | TRBV20-1 | TGCAGTGTTGGGACAGCATCCAATCAGCCCCAGCATTTT | CSVGTASNQPQHF
TRBD1 | many | TRBJ2-7 | TRBV29-1 | TGCAGCGTCGACACACCGGGACAGGGTGGTGAGCAGTACTTC | CSVDTPGQGGEQYF
TRBD1 | many | TRBJ1-5 | TRBV7-9 | TGTGCCAGCAGCTTAGGAATCGGGACAGGGAACGGCAATCAGCCCCAGCATTTT | CASSLGIGTGNGNQPQHF
TRBD2 | NA | TRBJ2-7 | TRBV12-3/TRBV12-4 | TGTGCCAGCAGTTTCGGGACTAGCGGGAGCCGGGAGCAGTACTTC | CASSFGTSGSREQYF
NA | NA | TRBJ2-7 | TRBV28 | TGTGCCAGCAGTTTGACCGACGGGGAGCAGTACTTC | CASSLTDGEQYF
TRBD2 | NA | TRBJ2-7 | TRBV20-1 | TGCAGTGCTAGGAACCCCGGGGGAGGGAACCACGAGCAGTACTTC | CSARNPGGGNHEQYF
NA | NA | TRBJ2-7 | TRBV28 | TGTGCCCGCAACCGAGACGTTAGCTCCTACGAGCAGTACTTC | CARNRDVSSYEQYF
NA | once | TRBJ2-5 | TRBV3-1 | TGTGCCAGCAGCCAAACAGGGACGCGGGAGACCCAGTACTTC | CASSQTGTRETQYF
NA | many | TRBJ1-5 | TRBV28 | TGTGCCAGCAGGCCGTTTCAGGGGAGCAATCAGCCCCAGCATTTT | CASRPFQGSNQPQHF
TRBD2 | many | TRBJ2-7 | TRBV28 | TGTGCCAGCAGACCTTTAGCGGGAGGGTTCTACGAGCAGTACTTC | CASRPLAGGFYEQYF
NA | many | TRBJ2-2 | TRBV24-1 | TGTGCCACCAGTGCCCCTGTGGGAGGGGAGCTGTTTTTT | CATSAPVGGELFF
NA | NA | TRBJ2-2 | TRBV4-2 | TGTGCCAGCAGCCAAGAACGTCTAGGAAACACCGGGGAGCTGTTTTTT | CASSQERLGNTGELFF
NA | NA | TRBJ1-1 | TRBV7-3 | TGTGCCAGCAGCTTAAGGAGTCGGAACACTGAAGCTTTCTTT | CASSLRSRNTEAFF
NA | NA | TRBJ1-1 | TRBV7-8 | TGTGCCAGCAGCCTTGTCCCGGGTCATGAAGCTTTCTTT | CASSLVPGHEAFF
NA | many | TRBJ2-5 | TRBV20-1 | TGCAGTGCTAGAGATCCCCGGGACCCCCAAGAGACCCAGTACTTC | CSARDPRDPQETQYF
NA | NA | TRBJ2-1 | TRBV20-1 | TGCAGTGCTAGTGGCCAGGGAAATGAGCAGTTCTTC | CSASGQGNEQFF
TRBD2 | NA | TRBJ2-7 | TRBV6-5 | TGTGCCAGCAGTTACCGGGCTAGCGGGACAACCTACGAGCAGTACTTC | CASSYRASGTTYEQYF
TRBD1 | NA | TRBJ1-4 | TRBV28 | TGTGCCAGCAGTGTCCTAATGGACAGGGGCGTGAGAATTGAAAAACTGTTTTTT | CASSVLMDRGVRIEKLFF
NA | NA | TRBJ1-1 | TRBV11-2 | TGTGCCAGCAGCTTAGTTGCACCTGAAGCTTTCTTT | CASSLVAPEAFF
NA | few | TRBJ1-3 | TRBV12-3/TRBV12-4 | TGTGCCAGCAGTTTCCAGGGAAACACCATATATTTT | CASSFQGNTIYF
TRBD1 | many | TRBJ2-3 | TRBV11-2 | TGTGCCAGCAGCCAAGACCGGGACAGGGGGTACAGCAGGCCAGATACGCAGTATTTT | CASSQDRDRGYSRPDTQYF
TRBD1 | many | TRBJ1-3 | TRBV11-2 | TGTGCCAGCTGGGACAGCTCTGGAAACACCATATATTTT | CASWDSSGNTIYF
NA | NA | TRBJ2-5 | TRBV30 | TGTGCCTCCACGACGGGGACGGTTCAAGAGACCCAGTACTTC | CASTTGTVQETQYF
TRBD1 | few | TRBJ1-4 | TRBV5-1 | TGCGCCAGCAACTACGGGACAGGTGCAACTAATGAAAAACTGTTTTTT | CASNYGTGATNEKLFF
NA | NA | TRBJ2-1 | TRBV28 | TGTGCCAGTCACTATTTCAATGAGCAGTTCTTC | CASHYFNEQFF
TRBD1 | NA | TRBJ2-1 | TRBV6-1 | TGTGCCAGCAGTGAGCAGGGGGCCGCCTTGGGTAATGAGCAGTTCTTC | CASSEQGAALGNEQFF
NA | NA | TRBJ2-3 | TRBV7-8 | TGTGCCAGCAGCTCGACGAAGGGTGTGGATACGCAGTATTTT | CASSSTKGVDTQYF
TRBD2 | many | TRBJ2-1 | TRBV10-1 | TGCGCCAGCAGTGAGTACGGACTAGCGGGTGACCACAATGAGCAGTTCTTC | CASSEYGLAGDHNEQFF
TRBD1 | few | TRBJ2-2 | TRBV7-3 | TGTGCCAGCAGCTTAACAATGATTGGACAGGGGAACACCGGGGAGCTGTTTTTT | CASSLTMIGQGNTGELFF
NA | few | TRBJ1-5 | TRBV20-1 | TGCAGTGCTACAGTGGGTTATCAGCCCCAGCATTTT | CSATVGYQPQHF
NA | many | TRBJ2-1 | TRBV11-1 | TGTGCCAGCAGCTCCCCGGGGCCGCACTACAATGAGCAGTTCTTC | CASSSPGPHYNEQFF
NA | many | TRBJ1-2 | TRBV28 | TGTGCCAGCAGTGAACAGGGCGCTGGCTACACCTTC | CASSEQGAGYTF
NA | NA | TRBJ2-3 | TRBV12-3/TRBV12-4 | TGTGCCAGCTCACTTTTCGGCCCTCCAGATACGCAGTATTTT | CASSLFGPPDTQYF
NA | many | TRBJ2-1 | TRBV5-1 | TGCGCCAGCAGCGAGGGACACCGGAGTTCCTACAATGAGCAGTTCTTC | CASSEGHRSSYNEQFF
TRBD1 | few | TRBJ2-3 | TRBV19 | TGTGCCAGTAGGACACCCGGGACAGCCTTAGATACGCAGTATTTT | CASRTPGTALDTQYF
NA | few | TRBJ1-1 | TRBV11-2 | TGTGCCAGCAGCTTCAGAGTGGACACTGAAGCTTTCTTT | CASSFRVDTEAFF
TRBD1 | few | TRBJ1-4 | TRBV4-2 | TGTGCCAGCAGCCAAGATCTTGCGGGAGGGGGCAGGGAAAAACTGTTTTTT | CASSQDLAGGGREKLFF
TRBD1 | few | TRBJ2-7 | TRBV27 | TGTGCCAGCAGTTTCGCCGGGACAGGGTTGAAAGAGCAGTACTTC | CASSFAGTGLKEQYF
NA | few | TRBJ1-6 | TRBV12-3/TRBV12-4 | TGTGCCAGCAGTTACCCTAATTCACCCCTCCACTTT | CASSYPNSPLHF
NA | NA | TRBJ1-1 | TRBV7-3 | TGTGCCAGCAGCTTAAGGCAGCTCGCCGGGGGAGCTTTCTTT | CASSLRQLAGGAFF
NA | many | TRBJ2-2 | TRBV9 | TGTGCCAGCAGCGCAGTGGTACACCTGAACACCGGGGAGCTGTTTTTT | CASSAVVHLNTGELFF
TRBD1 | NA | TRBJ2-1 | TRBV7-8 | TGTGCCAGCAGTGGACAGGTATCCTCGATTCAGTTCTTC | CASSGQVSSIQFF
NA | many | TRBJ1-5 | TRBV28 | TGTGCCAGCAGTTTATTAGGTGGGGTTAATCAGCCCCAGCATTTT | CASSLLGGVNQPQHF
TRBD1 | NA | TRBJ1-2 | TRBV10-3 | TGTGCCATCAGCGACAGGGCGTCAAACTATGGCTACACCTTC | CAISDRASNYGYTF
NA | many | TRBJ2-1 | TRBV30 | TGTGCCTGGAGCGCATCGCCGGGAAGCTCCTACAATGAGCAGTTCTTC | CAWSASPGSSYNEQFF